These T cell receptor beta chains were read from a single sample in a study of blood T cell repertoires in COVID-19. Produced via immunoSEQ multiplex PCR; TCRdb's table is partial and in-frame only. In the table there are around 340,000 clones, about nine tenths of which are singletons. Sequencing was carried out using peripheral blood. The receptors were gathered from a woman in her sixties or seventies with COVID-19, enrolled during active disease. Each CDR3 is given with its conserved first and last residue. The D gene is left open where the match is weak. Expanded clones are given a class, and other clones once, few, many or no size at all.

v_gene	j_gene	abundance	d_gene	CDR3aa	CDR3nt
TRBV27	TRBJ1-5	many	-	CASRPGLSNQPQHF	TGTGCCAGCAGACCGGGACTAAGCAATCAGCCCCAGCATTTT
TRBV9	TRBJ2-1	-	TRBD1	CASRKDRGRNEQFF	TGTGCCAGCAGGAAGGACAGGGGGCGGAATGAGCAGTTCTTC
TRBV6-5	TRBJ2-3	once	-	CASTRGAGADTQYF	TGTGCCAGCACCCGCGGGGCGGGCGCAGATACGCAGTATTTT
TRBV7-9	TRBJ1-1	few	-	CASSLVPTGTEAFF	TGTGCCAGCAGCTTAGTACCGACGGGCACTGAAGCTTTCTTT
TRBV5-8	TRBJ1-2	once	TRBD1	CASSSGQGALGYTF	TGTGCCAGCAGCTCGGGACAGGGGGCGCTGGGCTACACCTTC
TRBV19	TRBJ1-4	-	-	CASSPGAIEKLFF	TGTGCCAGTAGTCCAGGGGCGATTGAAAAACTGTTTTTT
TRBV2	TRBJ2-2	-	TRBD2	CASRLSSGGTTGELFF	TGTGCCAGCAGACTGTCTAGCGGGGGAACCACCGGGGAGCTGTTTTTT
TRBV4-1	TRBJ1-1	-	-	CASSELGGRNTEAFF	TGCGCCAGTAGCGAGTTAGGCGGGAGGAACACTGAAGCTTTCTTT
TRBV5-5	TRBJ1-1	-	-	CASSLWTPHKAFF	TGTGCCAGCAGCTTATGGACACCTCATAAAGCTTTCTTT
TRBV6-2/TRBV6-3	TRBJ1-5	once	TRBD1	CASSSTGGENQPQHF	TGTGCCAGCAGTTCTACAGGGGGCGAGAATCAGCCCCAGCATTTT
TRBV28	TRBJ1-1	once	TRBD1	CASSPKAPGQGKTEAFF	TGTGCCAGCAGTCCCAAAGCACCGGGACAGGGAAAGACTGAAGCTTTCTTT
TRBV27	TRBJ1-4	-	TRBD1	CASSNRGREKLFF	TGTGCCAGCAGTAACAGGGGTCGGGAAAAACTGTTTTTT
TRBV3-1/TRBV3-2	TRBJ1-1	-	-	CASSQVPTGVNTEAFF	TGTGCCAGCAGCCAGGTCCCGACAGGAGTGAACACTGAAGCTTTCTTT
TRBV5-1	TRBJ2-7	-	-	CASSLGRTETYEQYF	TGCGCCAGCAGCTTGGGGCGGACAGAGACCTACGAGCAGTACTTC